Following are 23 T cell receptor beta chains from one sample sequenced in a study of shared T cell receptors in the human thymus. Using immunoSEQ multiplex PCR, the repertoire was profiled, and TCRdb retains in-frame clones only, with some absent. The table lists about 660,000 clones, around 89% of them singletons. These records were also assigned to another study, of human thymus T cells.

Source material: thymocytes. These receptors were collected from a boy under two years old with a congenital heart defect.

CDR3 region: CASSQGVSASGYNEQFF. DNA for the CDR3: TGCGCCAGCAGCCAAGGGGTTTCGGCTAGCGGATACAATGAGCAGTTCTTC. The chain recombines TRBV4-3 with TRBJ2-1; 7 bases fit TRBD2. The length of the CDR3 is 17 residues. Germline loops: CDR1 LGHNA, CDR2 YSLEER. Losses at the gene ends were 1 base for V and 4 bases for J; bases not matched to a gene: 10.

V and J are TRBV25-1 and TRBJ2-7, with D hard to call. Germline V CDR1 and CDR2: MGHDK, SYGVNS. This CDR3 contains 15 residues. V gave up 1 base and J gave up 5 bases, with 15 bases separating them. CDR3 sequence: CASSEFPGLVDEQYF. The CDR3 DNA reads as TGTGCCAGCAGTGAATTCCCGGGTCTAGTCGACGAGCAGTACTTC.

This clone was observed a single time. The V gene is TRBV19, the J gene TRBJ2-2; 7 nucleotides align to TRBD1. The CDR3 sequence is 13 residues long. V gave up 6 bases and J gave up 7 bases; unmatched junction bases: 5. Germline V gives CDR1 LNHDA, CDR2 SQIVND (reference sequence). The CDR3 coding sequence is TGTGCCAGTAGCAGAGGGGGCTACGGGGAGCTGTTTTTT. Protein: CASSRGGYGELFF.

This clone is a singleton in its sample. This chain connects TRBV7-2 to TRBJ2-1; the D is unclear. The CDR3 has 11 amino acids. Germline V CDR1 and CDR2: SGHTA, FQGNSA. V dropped 1 base and J dropped 15 bases, with 10 bases sitting between them. This chain's CDR3 is CASSLEALPFF. The CDR3 DNA is TGTGCCAGCAGCTTAGAAGCCCTACCGTTCTTC.

The chain couples TRBV5-6 to TRBJ1-1; D gene uncertain. This CDR3 comprises 14 residues. Trimming shortened V by 9 bases and J by 4 bases, and 19 bases separated the two germline ends. Germline CDR1 and CDR2: SGHDT and YYEEEE. The CDR3 spells CATQPNPGVTEAFF. The CDR3 nucleotides are TGTGCCACCCAACCAAACCCGGGAGTCACTGAAGCTTTCTTT. Complete variable domain (other parts from reference TRBV5-6 and TRBJ1-1): DAGVTQSPTHLIKTRGQQVTLRCSPKSGHDTVSWYQQALGQGPQFIFQYYEEEERQRGNFPDRFSGHQFPNYSSELNVNALLLGDSALYLCATQPNPGVTEAFFGQGTRLTVV.

The V call is TRBV29-1, the J call TRBJ2-4; D gene unclear. V lost 5 bases, J lost 1 base, and 9 bases lay in between. Per the germline V gene, CDR1 is SQVTM and CDR2 is ANQGSEA. The length of the CDR3 is 13 residues. CDR3 protein: CSVLTRAKNIQYF. In DNA form, the CDR3 reads TGCAGCGTTTTGACGAGGGCCAAAAACATTCAGTACTTC.

Note on this clone: Other DNA sequences in the sample encode the same CDR3. The V and J genes are TRBV5-1 and TRBJ2-7; tentatively, D is TRBD1 (6 bases). Germline loops: CDR1 SGHRS, CDR2 YFSETQ. CDR3 length: 14 residues. Trimming stripped 8 bases from V and 2 bases from J, with 17 bases between. The CDR3 here is CASRDKTEPYEQYF. CDR3 DNA sequence: TGCGCCAGTCGGGACAAGACAGAACCCTACGAGCAGTACTTC.

The genes are TRBV11-2 and TRBJ2-7; 13 positions agree with TRBD2. This CDR3 has 18 amino acids. Trimming at V came to 5 bases and at J to 6 bases, leaving 16 bases not matched to a gene. Germline assignment: CDR1 SGHAT and CDR2 FQNNGV. CDR3 nucleotide sequence: TGTGCCAGCAGCCCCCGGGAACTAGCGGGAGGGCCGGTTGTCGAGCAGTACTTC. Encoded protein: CASSPRELAGGPVVEQYF.

The V gene is TRBV18, the J gene TRBJ2-2, with TRBD1 identical over 11 bases. The V and J ends lost 3 bases and 1 base, in that order; junction bases with no gene match: 7. CDR1 KGHSH and CDR2 LQKENI come from the germline V gene. The CDR3 is 18 amino acids. In nucleotides, the CDR3 is TGTGCCAGCTCACCGGACCGGGACAGGGGGAGGAACACCGGGGAGCTGTTTTTT. This sequence encodes CASSPDRDRGRNTGELFF.

The chain joins TRBV27 to TRBJ2-2; perhaps TRBD2 as D (5 bases). The CDR3 contains 14 residues. The germline V gene has CDR1 MNHEY and CDR2 SMNVEV (reference sequence). The V end lost 3 bases, the J end lost 5 bases, and 10 bases lay between the germline ends. The CDR3 reads CASSFGGGTGELFF. Here the CDR3 DNA reads TGTGCCAGCAGTTTCGGCGGAGGAACCGGGGAGCTGTTTTTT.

The gene calls are TRBV27 and TRBJ2-1; D call uncertain. The CDR3 length is 17 residues. Trimming shortened V by 5 bases and J by 6 bases, and 23 bases separated the two germline ends. CDR1 MNHEY and CDR2 SMNVEV come from the germline V gene (reference sequence). The CDR3: CASSNAECLERSNEQFF. DNA for the CDR3: TGTGCCAGCAGTAACGCCGAGTGTCTAGAGCGTAGCAATGAGCAGTTCTTC.

V gene TRBV4-1 combines with J gene TRBJ2-4; tentatively, D is TRBD2 (5 bases). V was cut by 0 bases and J by 10 bases, with 25 bases left in between. Germline-derived CDR1 and CDR2 are MGHRA and YSYEKL. The length of the CDR3 is 18 residues. CDR3 nucleotide sequence: TGCGCCAGCAGCCAAGATGATCGAGGGCAAAGGGCTCCCTTTATTCAGTACTTC. This codes for CASSQDDRGQRAPFIQYF.

The rearrangement joins TRBV5-4 to TRBJ2-7; 7 positions agree with TRBD2. The V gene end was trimmed by 4 bases and the J gene end by 0 bases; junction bases not matched to a gene: 4. The V gene's germline CDR1 is SGHNT and CDR2 YYREEE (reference sequence). This CDR3 contains 14 residues. The CDR3 DNA reads as TGTGCCAGCAGCGCACCTAGCGGCTCCTACGAGCAGTACTTC. This gives the protein CASSAPSGSYEQYF.

This clone was seen just once. This chain joins TRBV11-2 and TRBJ2-7; 12 bases are shared with TRBD2. CDR3 length equals 17 residues. From germline, CDR1 is SGHAT and CDR2 FQNNGV. The trim removed 0 bases at V and 6 bases at J, leaving 9 bases unmatched. CDR3 protein: CASSLDSSGREYREQYF. The CDR3 nucleotides are TGTGCCAGCAGCTTAGACTCTAGCGGGAGGGAATATCGCGAGCAGTACTTC.

The chain recombines TRBV4-2 with TRBJ2-7, with 11 bases aligning to TRBD1. This CDR3 contains 15 residues. Germline V lookup: CDR1 LGHNA, CDR2 YNFKEQ. Trimming removed 4 bases from V and 1 base from J; junction bases left unmatched: 3. CDR3 nucleotide sequence: TGTGCCAGCAGCCCGCGGGACAGGGGGTCCTACGAGCAGTACTTC. Translated, it gives CASSPRDRGSYEQYF.

The chain recombines TRBV10-3 with TRBJ2-7; the D is unclear. The V end lost 5 bases, the J end lost 0 bases, and 11 bases lay between the germline ends. The V gene's germline CDR1 is ENHRY and CDR2 SYGVKD. This CDR3 has 14 residues. Written as DNA, the CDR3 is TGTGCCATCAGTCCTGACTCGTCCTCCTACGAGCAGTACTTC. This codes for CAISPDSSSYEQYF.

The chain couples TRBV19 to TRBJ1-2, with 8 bases fitting TRBD1. In germline, CDR1 is LNHDA, CDR2 SQIVND (reference sequence). CDR3 length: 15 residues. V trimming: 5 bases; J trimming: 7 bases; junction bases outside the gene matches: 12. The CDR3 DNA sequence: TGTGCCAGTAGTGATCTGGGACAGGACGACTCTGGCTACACCTTC. Translating it yields CASSDLGQDDSGYTF.

The chain recombines TRBV19 with TRBJ2-4; D unclear. The V end lost 3 bases, the J end lost 1 base, and 13 bases lay between the germline ends. This CDR3 comprises 16 residues. Germline values: CDR1 LNHDA, CDR2 SQIVND (reference sequence). As DNA, the CDR3 is TGTGCCAGTAGTATCCCAACCACCGGGGCCAAAAACATTCAGTACTTC. Protein product: CASSIPTTGAKNIQYF.

This sequence joins TRBV9 and TRBJ2-7; possible D gene TRBD2, 6 bases. V gave up 9 bases and J gave up 2 bases, with 18 bases separating them. The length of the CDR3 is 14 residues. Germline V CDR1 and CDR2: SGDLS, YYNGEE. In DNA form, the CDR3 reads TGTGCCATCGCGGGACCCCGAGGGGCCTACGAGCAGTACTTC. This gives the protein CAIAGPRGAYEQYF.

The rearrangement uses TRBV7-2 and TRBJ2-2; a possible D gene is TRBD1 (5 bases). V was cut by 4 bases and J by 6 bases, with 18 bases left in between. The germline gives CDR1 SGHTA, CDR2 FQGNSA. The CDR3 totals 16 residues. DNA for the CDR3: TGTGCCAGCAGCTCGCAAACGGTGGGGCTTTCCGGGGAGCTGTTTTTT. Protein: CASSSQTVGLSGELFF.

This rearrangement joins TRBV28 to TRBJ2-5; D is possibly TRBD1 (8 bases). V lost 6 bases, J lost 2 bases, and 16 bases lay in between. The germline V gene encodes CDR1 MDHEN and CDR2 SYDVKM. CDR3 length equals 15 residues. The CDR3 loop reads CASSENRGGQETQYF. Written as DNA, the CDR3 is TGTGCCAGCAGCGAGAACAGGGGGGGACAAGAGACCCAGTACTTC.

This chain uses TRBV7-2 with TRBJ2-5; 8 nucleotides align to TRBD2. The CDR3 sequence is 16 residues long. Germline loops: CDR1 SGHTA, CDR2 FQGNSA. With V trimmed by 3 bases and J by 4 bases, 10 bases remained unmatched. CDR3: CASSFIREGQGETQYF. The DNA of the CDR3 is TGTGCCAGCAGCTTTATCCGGGAGGGCCAGGGAGAGACCCAGTACTTC.

The rearrangement links TRBV5-6 to TRBJ2-7; D remains ambiguous. V lost 2 bases and J 4 bases, leaving 10 bases between the germline ends. Germline V gene data show CDR1 as SGHDT and CDR2 as YYEEEE. The CDR3 covers 13 residues. The DNA of the CDR3 is TGTGCCAGCAGCTTTGGCCCGCCGTACGAGCAGTACTTC. Amino acid sequence: CASSFGPPYEQYF.